This T cell receptor (beta chain) stems from a study of graft-versus-host responses after intestinal transplantation. General observations from the study: The highest levels of circulating GvH clones went along with early declines in HvG clones after transplant.

V lost 6 bases and J lost 11; bases outside the gene matches: 4. Germline V gene data show CDR1 as MNHEY and CDR2 as SVGAGI. The CDR3 runs 12 residues. Sequencing was performed with immunoSEQ multiplex PCR; in TCRdb, only in-frame clones are kept and a portion is missing. The table shows 35,000 to 45,000 clones, with more than 80% occurring only once. To note about this clone: The antigen is undetermined.

Source: PBMCs, taken approximately 100 weeks after intestinal transplantation. This TCR came from a human patient who received an intestinal transplant, so some T cells may come from the graft donor. The chain recombines TRBV6-5 with TRBJ1-4; TRBD1 matches at 9 bases. Written as DNA, the CDR3 is TGTGCCAGCAGGGACAGGGGAGAGAAACTGTTTTTT. Protein sequence: CASRDRGEKLFF.